The 22 T cell receptor beta chains listed next were all sequenced from one sample in a study of T cells in Graves' hyperthyroidism and ophthalmopathy. The investigators amplified TCR beta CDR3 regions from RNA transcripts. HTBI primers were employed in a first-round RT-PCR of the TCR CDR3. TCRdb itself ran the multiplex PCR reads through MiXCR, one entry per CDR3 protein. This table has about 420,000 distinct CDR3 sequences, 15% to 18% appearing once. Sequencing input: blood. The origin of the receptors is a woman between 18 and 29 years old with Graves' hyperthyroidism.

This clonotype was observed at least ten times. V and J are TRBV6-1 and TRBJ1-1; weak D call: TRBD1 (6 bases). There are 15 residues in the CDR3. In germline, CDR1 is MNHNS, CDR2 SASEGT. With 10 bases removed from V and 1 base from J, the gap between germline ends came to 19 bases. The CDR3 here is CATRIPGQKNTEAFF. The DNA of the CDR3 is TGTGCCACCCGGATACCGGGACAAAAGAACACTGAAGCTTTCTTT.

This clonotype was observed many times. J is TRBJ1-5 and V is TRBV14, with D possibly being TRBD1 (6 bases). V dropped 4 bases and J dropped 9 bases, with 13 bases sitting between them. This CDR3 has 13 amino acids. The V gene's germline CDR1 is SGHDN and CDR2 FVKESK. CDR3 amino acids: CASSLRGPSPQHF. CDR3 in DNA: TGTGCCAGCAGCCTCAGGGGTCCATCGCCCCAGCATTTT.

In this sample, this clonotype turned up many times. The V and J genes are TRBV7-9 and TRBJ2-3; the match to TRBD1 covers 8 bases. The V gene's germline CDR1 is SEHNR and CDR2 FQNEAQ (reference sequence). J was trimmed by 5 bases and V by 5 bases; bases with no gene match: 6. CDR3 length equals 14 residues. The CDR3 sequence is CASSRGQGGDTQYF. CDR3 sequence (DNA): TGTGCCAGCAGCCGCGGACAGGGTGGAGATACGCAGTATTTT. The full variable domain, with the rest looked up from reference TRBV7-9 and TRBJ2-3, is DTGVSQNPRHKITKRGQNVTFRCDPISEHNRLYWYRQTLGQGPEFLTYFQNEAQLEKSRLLSDRFSAERPKGSFSTLEIQRTEQGDSAMYLCASSRGQGGDTQYFGPGTRLTVL.

There are many counts of this clonotype. The chain uses TRBV7-9 and TRBJ2-3; 7 bases are shared with TRBD1. The CDR3 extends over 16 amino acids. CDR1 is SEHNR and CDR2 is FQNEAQ in the germline V gene (reference sequence). With V trimmed by 4 bases and J by 6 bases, 13 bases remained unmatched. The CDR3: CASSSFDRALSDTQYF. In DNA form, the CDR3 reads TGTGCCAGCAGCTCCTTCGACAGGGCGCTGTCCGATACGCAGTATTTT.

In this sample, this clonotype turned up many times. CDR3 DNA sequence: TGCAGTGTTCTAGCGGGGGGGCTCGCAGATACGCAGTATTTT. It translates to CSVLAGGLADTQYF. The chain is built from TRBV20-1 and TRBJ2-3; TRBD2 matches 12 bases. The CDR3 is 14 residues long. V was pared by 7 bases and J by 4 bases, with 6 bases of the junction left unmatched. CDR1 and CDR2 (germline): DFQATT, SNEGSKA (reference sequence).

This clonotype was observed at least ten times. J is TRBJ1-2 and V is TRBV6-2 or TRBV6-3; tentatively, D is TRBD1 (6 bases). Looked up from germline, CDR1 is MNHEY and CDR2 is SVGEGT. With 5 bases removed from V and 6 bases from J, the gap between germline ends came to 19 bases. The CDR3 covers 15 residues. CDR3 sequence reads: CASSVLLQGKDGYTF. As DNA, the CDR3 is TGTGCCAGCAGTGTCCTGCTACAGGGAAAGGATGGCTACACCTTC.

The rearrangement links TRBV4-1 to TRBJ2-7; 11 bases match TRBD2. CDR1 and CDR2 from the germline V gene are MGHRA and YSYEKL. J lost 2 bases, V lost 0 bases, and 9 bases had no gene match. The CDR3 has 18 residues. CDR3 sequence: CASSQDYSGRDVAYEQYF. DNA for the CDR3: TGCGCCAGCAGCCAAGATTATAGCGGGAGGGATGTCGCCTACGAGCAGTACTTC.

With regard to this clonotype: The junction departs from the called germline gene at one end, perhaps through a read error. The chain couples TRBV18 to TRBJ1-1; possible D gene TRBD1, 6 bases. The CDR3 sequence is 18 residues long. From germline, CDR1 is KGHSH and CDR2 LQKENI. CDR3 sequence reads: CASSPFFGGGHLGTEAFF. The DNA of the CDR3 is TGCGCCAGCTCACCCTTTTTCGGGGGCGGTCATTTGGGAACTGAAGCTTTCTTT.

On this clonotype itself: A read error may produce the germline difference seen at one junction end. The rearrangement uses TRBV24-1 and TRBJ2-2; 8 bases map to TRBD1. Germline loops: CDR1 KGHDR, CDR2 SFDVKD. CDR3 length equals 16 residues. The CDR3 DNA sequence: TGTGCCACCAGTGACCTGGGACAGGCGGGAACCGGGGAGCTGCTTTTT. This translates into CATSDLGQAGTGELLF.

This clonotype was counted many times. The chain links TRBV12-3 or TRBV12-4 to TRBJ2-5; a weak D match, TRBD1 (7 bases). V was pared by 6 bases and J by 2 bases, with 13 bases between. CDR3 length equals 14 residues. The CDR3, as DNA: TGTGCCAGCAGCCCCCCAGGGGGGCAAGAGACCCAGTACTTC. Translated, it gives CASSPPGGQETQYF.

This clonotype was counted at least ten times. CDR3 sequence reads: CASGGNSNQPQHF. CDR3 in DNA: TGTGCCAGCGGGGGAAATAGCAATCAGCCCCAGCATTTT. The genes are TRBV27 and TRBJ1-5; possible D gene TRBD1, 5 bases. Trimming cost V 8 bases and J 0 bases, with 8 bases left between them. Germline V gives CDR1 MNHEY, CDR2 SMNVEV (reference sequence). This CDR3 is 13 amino acids long.

This clonotype was observed many times. The chain carries TRBV3-1 and TRBJ1-4, with D tentatively TRBD1 (6 bases). Germline lookup yields CDR1 LGHDT and CDR2 YNNKEL (reference sequence). The CDR3 has 16 amino acids. The ends were cut back, 0 bases at V and 7 bases at J, with 15 bases in the middle. CDR3 nucleotide sequence: TGTGCCAGCAGCCAAGAAGGTGGACAGCCGGGTGAAAAACTGTTTTTT. It encodes CASSQEGGQPGEKLFF.

This clonotype showed up many times. The rearrangement links TRBV7-8 to TRBJ1-3; no clear D gene. V dropped 3 bases and J dropped 0 bases, with 9 bases sitting between them. This CDR3 region has 15 residues. Germline values: CDR1 SGHVS, CDR2 FQNEAQ. The CDR3 nucleotides read TGTGCCAGCAGCTTGAGGCTACCCTCTGGAAACACCATATATTTT. Its protein is CASSLRLPSGNTIYF.

This clonotype came up a few times. The chain uses TRBV5-6 and TRBJ1-5; a possible D gene is TRBD1 (5 bases). The V end lost 0 bases, the J end lost 6 bases, and 10 bases lay between the germline ends. Germline V gives CDR1 SGHDT, CDR2 YYEEEE. CDR3 length: 14 residues. DNA for the CDR3: TGTGCCAGCAGCTTGGGCGGGGACCCTCAGCCCCAGCATTTT. Translated, it gives CASSLGGDPQPQHF.

This chain connects TRBV6-6 to TRBJ1-2; TRBD1 agrees at 8 bases. The CDR3 totals 20 residues. The V and J ends lost 0 bases and 8 bases, in that order; junction bases with no gene match: 23. The germline V gene has CDR1 MNHNY and CDR2 SVGAGI (reference sequence). CDR3 nucleotides: TGTGCCAGCAGTTACTCGAGTTTGGGGAAAGAGGAGCAGGGGGCTAAAGGCTACACCTTC. Its protein product is CASSYSSLGKEEQGAKGYTF.

This clonotype was detected ten times or more. V gene TRBV27 combines with J gene TRBJ2-1; D tentatively reads TRBD1 or TRBD2 (5 bases each). The CDR3 is made up of 17 amino acids. The V end was cut by 7 bases, the J end by 5 bases, with 24 bases between. The V gene's germline CDR1 is MNHEY and CDR2 SMNVEV (reference sequence). The CDR3 spells CASTSLVPGPLHNEQFF. CDR3 DNA: TGTGCCAGCACCTCCCTGGTTCCGGGACCCCTTCACAATGAGCAGTTCTTC.

The genes are TRBV5-1 and TRBJ1-4, with 7 nucleotides matching TRBD1. Looked up from germline, CDR1 is SGHRS and CDR2 is YFSETQ. The CDR3 extends over 15 amino acids. Trimming at V came to 4 bases and at J to 8 bases, leaving 11 bases not matched to a gene. CDR3 sequence reads: CASSGDDRAGEKLFF. In DNA, the CDR3 is TGCGCCAGCAGCGGCGACGACAGGGCTGGGGAAAAACTGTTTTTT.

This clonotype was counted many times. The rearrangement joins TRBV12-3 or TRBV12-4 to TRBJ1-6; 12 bases fit TRBD1. The CDR3 sequence is 16 residues long. V lost 3 bases to trimming and J lost 9 bases; unmatched junction nucleotides: 6. The CDR3: CASSLFGTGGFSPLHF. As DNA, the CDR3 is TGTGCCAGCAGTTTGTTCGGGACAGGGGGCTTTTCACCCCTCCACTTT.

This clonotype has a count of ten or more. The chain couples TRBV7-9 to TRBJ1-2; no clear D. Looked up from germline, CDR1 is SEHNR and CDR2 is FQNEAQ (reference sequence). The V and J ends lost 4 bases and 8 bases respectively, with 8 bases between them. The CDR3 length is 11 residues. CDR3 protein: CASSSDGGYTF. CDR3 DNA: TGTGCCAGCAGCTCGGACGGGGGCTACACCTTC.

This clonotype occurred many times. V is TRBV19 and J is TRBJ2-2; D may be TRBD1 or TRBD2 (6 bases each). Germline V lookup: CDR1 LNHDA, CDR2 SQIVND (reference sequence). The CDR3 runs 19 residues. Trimming took off 7 bases at V and 1 base at J, with 25 bases between the two ends. The CDR3 reads CASKVRGRGASLNTGELFF. DNA of the CDR3: TGTGCCAGTAAGGTTCGCGGTAGGGGGGCTTCCCTGAACACCGGGGAGCTGTTTTTT.

This clonotype was observed many times. The V and J genes are TRBV5-1 and TRBJ2-7; D gene uncertain. Deletions cut 0 bases from V and 3 bases from J, with 7 bases between. This CDR3 spans 13 amino acids. Germline assignment: CDR1 SGHRS and CDR2 YFSETQ. The CDR3 nucleotides are TGCGCCAGCAGCTTGGCGATATTCTACGAGCAGTACTTC. This codes for CASSLAIFYEQYF.

In its sample, this clonotype was seen many times. The rearrangement joins TRBV7-8 to TRBJ2-4; D gene unclear. The V gene lost 5 bases and the J gene lost 1 base, with 12 bases spanning the gap. Germline loops: CDR1 SGHVS, CDR2 FQNEAQ. The CDR3 sequence is 15 residues long. Here the CDR3 DNA reads TGTGCCAGCAGCAAAGAAGGACGGGCCAAAAACATTCAGTACTTC. As protein: CASSKEGRAKNIQYF. The variable domain in full, completed from reference TRBV7-8 and TRBJ2-4, reads GAGVSQSPRYKVAKRGQDVALRCDPISGHVSLFWYQQALGQGPEFLTYFQNEAQLDKSGLPSDRFFAERPEGSVSTLKIQRTQQEDSAVYLCASSKEGRAKNIQYFGAGTRLSVL.